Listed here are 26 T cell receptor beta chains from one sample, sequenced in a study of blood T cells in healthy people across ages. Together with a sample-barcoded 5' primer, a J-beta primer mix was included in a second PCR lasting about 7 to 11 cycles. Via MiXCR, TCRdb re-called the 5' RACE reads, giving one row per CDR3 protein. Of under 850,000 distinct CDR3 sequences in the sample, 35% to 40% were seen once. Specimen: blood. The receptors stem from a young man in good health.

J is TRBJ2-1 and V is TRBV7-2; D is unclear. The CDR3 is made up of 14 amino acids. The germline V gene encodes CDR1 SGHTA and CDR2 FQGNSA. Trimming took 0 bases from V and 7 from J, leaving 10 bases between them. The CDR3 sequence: CASSLAGNRNEQFF. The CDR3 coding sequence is TGTGCCAGCAGCTTAGCGGGCAACAGAAATGAGCAGTTCTTC.

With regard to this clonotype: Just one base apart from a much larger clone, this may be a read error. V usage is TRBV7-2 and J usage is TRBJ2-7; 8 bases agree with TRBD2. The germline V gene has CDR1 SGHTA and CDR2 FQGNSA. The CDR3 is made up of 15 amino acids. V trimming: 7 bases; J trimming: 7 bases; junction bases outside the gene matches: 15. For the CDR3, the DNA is TGTGCCAGCATCCTTGCAGCGGGGGCTCACAATGAGCAGTACTTC. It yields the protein CASILAAGAHNEQYF.

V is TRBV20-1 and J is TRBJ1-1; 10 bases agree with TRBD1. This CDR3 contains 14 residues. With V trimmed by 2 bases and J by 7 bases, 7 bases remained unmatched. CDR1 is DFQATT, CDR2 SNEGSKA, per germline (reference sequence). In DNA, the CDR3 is TGCAGTGCTAGACCGACAGGGGGCGCCGGTGAAGCTTTCTTT. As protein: CSARPTGGAGEAFF.

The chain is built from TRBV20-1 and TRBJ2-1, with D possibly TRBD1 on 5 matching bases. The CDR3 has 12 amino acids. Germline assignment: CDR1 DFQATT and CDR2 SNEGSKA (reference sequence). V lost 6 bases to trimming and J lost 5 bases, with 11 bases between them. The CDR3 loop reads CSASGQNNEQFF. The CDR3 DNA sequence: TGCAGTGCAAGTGGACAAAACAATGAGCAGTTCTTC.

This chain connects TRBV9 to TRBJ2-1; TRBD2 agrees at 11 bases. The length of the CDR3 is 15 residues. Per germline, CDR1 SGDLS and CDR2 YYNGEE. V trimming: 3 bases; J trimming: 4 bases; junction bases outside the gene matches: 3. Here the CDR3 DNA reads TGTGCCAGCAGCGGAAGACTAGCGGGGTACAATGAGCAGTTCTTC. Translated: CASSGRLAGYNEQFF.

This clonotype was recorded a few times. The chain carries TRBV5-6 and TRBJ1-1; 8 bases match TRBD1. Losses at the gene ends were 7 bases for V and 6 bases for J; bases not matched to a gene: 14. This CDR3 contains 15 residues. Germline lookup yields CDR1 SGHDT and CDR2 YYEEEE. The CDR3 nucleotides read TGTGCCAGCGGCCGACAGGGGCAATTGAGGCCTGAAGCTTTCTTT. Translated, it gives CASGRQGQLRPEAFF.

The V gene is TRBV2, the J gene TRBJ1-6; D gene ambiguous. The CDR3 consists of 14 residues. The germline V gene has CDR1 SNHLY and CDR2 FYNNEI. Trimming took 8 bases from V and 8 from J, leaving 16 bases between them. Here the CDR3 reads CASQTEVGDSPLHF. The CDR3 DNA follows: TGTGCCAGCCAAACGGAGGTCGGTGATTCACCCCTCCACTTT.

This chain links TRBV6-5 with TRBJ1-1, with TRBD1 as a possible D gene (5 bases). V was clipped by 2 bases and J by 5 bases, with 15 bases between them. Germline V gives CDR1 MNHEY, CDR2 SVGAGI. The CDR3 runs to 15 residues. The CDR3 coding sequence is TGTGCCAGCAGTTACCAAGGGGAGTTGGGGACTGAAGCTTTCTTT. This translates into CASSYQGELGTEAFF.

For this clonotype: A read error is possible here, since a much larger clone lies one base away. The CDR3 sequence is CAGSWDRSHEQYF. CDR3 DNA: TGTGCCGGCAGTTGGGACAGGTCTCACGAGCAGTACTTC. The chain has TRBV12-3 or TRBV12-4 and TRBJ2-7; 8 bases align to TRBD1. CDR3 length: 13 amino acids.

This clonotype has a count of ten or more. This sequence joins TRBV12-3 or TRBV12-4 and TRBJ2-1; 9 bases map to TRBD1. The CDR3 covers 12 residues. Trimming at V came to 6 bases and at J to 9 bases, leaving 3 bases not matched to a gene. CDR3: CASSTGGTEQFF. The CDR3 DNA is TGTGCCAGCAGCACAGGGGGCACTGAGCAGTTCTTC.

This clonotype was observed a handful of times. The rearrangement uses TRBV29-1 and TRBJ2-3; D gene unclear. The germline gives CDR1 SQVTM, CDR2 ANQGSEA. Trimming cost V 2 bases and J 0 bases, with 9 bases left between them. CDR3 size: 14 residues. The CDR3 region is CSVESPESTDTQYF. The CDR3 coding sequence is TGCAGCGTTGAATCCCCGGAGAGCACAGATACGCAGTATTTT.

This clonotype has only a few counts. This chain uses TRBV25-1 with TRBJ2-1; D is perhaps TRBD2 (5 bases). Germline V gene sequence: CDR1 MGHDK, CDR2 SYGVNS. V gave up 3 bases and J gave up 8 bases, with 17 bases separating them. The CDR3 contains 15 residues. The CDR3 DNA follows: TGTGCCAGCAGTGACGAAGGGCGGGTTTGGTATGAGCAGTTCTTC. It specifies CASSDEGRVWYEQFF.

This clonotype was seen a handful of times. This CDR3 is CASSQELGTTSDTQYF. CDR3 in DNA: TGCGCCAGCAGCCAAGAACTCGGGACTACTTCAGATACGCAGTATTTT. This chain connects TRBV4-1 to TRBJ2-3; TRBD2 agrees at 7 bases. V dropped 0 bases and J dropped 4; count of bases not matched to a gene: 7. Germline CDR1 MGHRA, CDR2 YSYEKL. This CDR3 region has 16 residues.

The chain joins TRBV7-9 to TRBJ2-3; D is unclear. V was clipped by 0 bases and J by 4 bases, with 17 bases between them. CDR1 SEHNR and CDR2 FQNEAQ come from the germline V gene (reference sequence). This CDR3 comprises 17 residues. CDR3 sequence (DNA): TGTGCCAGCAGCTTAGCGCGAATGGACCTGGGCGCAGATACGCAGTATTTT. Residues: CASSLARMDLGADTQYF.

The CDR3 DNA reads TGTGCCATCAGTGACCCCCTAGTGGGGTACGCGAACACCGGGGAGCTGTTTTTT. Residues: CAISDPLVGYANTGELFF. This sequence joins TRBV10-3 and TRBJ2-2, with no clear D. Germline V CDR1 and CDR2: ENHRY, SYGVKD. Trimming cost V 3 bases and J 0 bases, with 17 bases left between them. The CDR3 runs to 18 residues.

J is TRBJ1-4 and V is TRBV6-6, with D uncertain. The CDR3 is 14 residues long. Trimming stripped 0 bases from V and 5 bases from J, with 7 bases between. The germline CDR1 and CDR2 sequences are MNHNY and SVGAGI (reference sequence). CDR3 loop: CASSYSGGNEKLFF. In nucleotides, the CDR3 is TGTGCCAGCAGTTACTCGGGAGGGAATGAAAAACTGTTTTTT.

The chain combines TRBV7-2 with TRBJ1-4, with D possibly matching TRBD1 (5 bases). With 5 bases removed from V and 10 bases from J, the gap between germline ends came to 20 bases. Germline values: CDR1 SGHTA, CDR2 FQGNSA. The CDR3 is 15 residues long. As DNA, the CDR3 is TGTGCCAGCAGCCCAGACCTAATCCAGGGCCGAAAACTGTTTTTT. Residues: CASSPDLIQGRKLFF.

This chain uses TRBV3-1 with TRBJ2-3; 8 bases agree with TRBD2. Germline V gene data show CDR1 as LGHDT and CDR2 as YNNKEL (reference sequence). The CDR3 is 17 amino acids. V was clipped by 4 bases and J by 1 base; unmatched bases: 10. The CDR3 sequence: CASSPLAGNVGTDTQYF. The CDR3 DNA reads TGTGCCAGCAGCCCATTAGCGGGGAATGTTGGCACAGATACGCAGTATTTT.

Written as DNA, the CDR3 is TGTGCTAGTGGTCCCCCGGGGGGATTCACAGATACGCAGTATTTT. It specifies CASGPPGGFTDTQYF. The V gene is TRBV12-5, the J gene TRBJ2-3; TRBD2 agrees at 7 bases. Germline values: CDR1 LGHNT, CDR2 FRNRAP. V lost 5 bases, J lost 2 bases, and 7 bases stayed unmatched. CDR3 length: 15 residues. The full variable domain, with the rest looked up from reference TRBV12-5 and TRBJ2-3, is DARVTQTPRHKVTEMGQEVTMRCQPILGHNTVFWYRQTMMQGLELLAYFRNRAPLDDSGMPKDRFSAEMPDATLATLKIQPSEPRDSAVYFCASGPPGGFTDTQYFGPGTRLTVL.

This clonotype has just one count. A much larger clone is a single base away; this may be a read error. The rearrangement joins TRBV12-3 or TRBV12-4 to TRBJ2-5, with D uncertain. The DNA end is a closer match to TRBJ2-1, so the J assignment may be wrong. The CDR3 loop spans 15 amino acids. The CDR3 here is CASSLARTTQETQFF. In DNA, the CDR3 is TGTGCCAGCAGTTTAGCCCGGACCACACAAGAGACCCAGTTCTTC.

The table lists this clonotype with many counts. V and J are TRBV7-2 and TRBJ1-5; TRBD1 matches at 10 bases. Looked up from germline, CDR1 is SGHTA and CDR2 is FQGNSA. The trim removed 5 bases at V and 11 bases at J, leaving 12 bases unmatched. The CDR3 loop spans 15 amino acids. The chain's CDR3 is CASSTSGQGTSAQHF. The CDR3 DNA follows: TGTGCCAGCAGCACTTCGGGACAGGGGACCTCGGCCCAGCATTTT.

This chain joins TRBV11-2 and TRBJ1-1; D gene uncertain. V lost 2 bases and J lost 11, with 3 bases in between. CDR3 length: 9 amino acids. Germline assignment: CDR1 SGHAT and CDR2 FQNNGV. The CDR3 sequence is CASSLHAFF. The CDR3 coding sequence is TGTGCCAGCAGCTTACATGCTTTCTTT.

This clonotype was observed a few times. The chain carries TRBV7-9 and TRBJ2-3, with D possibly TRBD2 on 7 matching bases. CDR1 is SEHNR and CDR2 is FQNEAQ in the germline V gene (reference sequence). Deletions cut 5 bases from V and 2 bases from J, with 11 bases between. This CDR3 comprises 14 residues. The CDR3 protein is CASSRGGYTDTQYF. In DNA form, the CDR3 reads TGTGCCAGCAGCCGCGGGGGCTACACAGATACGCAGTATTTT.

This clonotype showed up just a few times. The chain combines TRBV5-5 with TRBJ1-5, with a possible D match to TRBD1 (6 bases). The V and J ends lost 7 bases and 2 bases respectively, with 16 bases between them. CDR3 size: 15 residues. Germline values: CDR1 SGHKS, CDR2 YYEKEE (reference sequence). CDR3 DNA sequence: TGTGCCAGCTCATTCACAGGGAAGGGCAATCAGCCCCAGCATTTT. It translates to CASSFTGKGNQPQHF.

CDR3 DNA sequence: TGCGCCAGCAGCCAAGATCTCGGGCATGTCAACGAGCAGTACTTC. Protein sequence: CASSQDLGHVNEQYF. The gene calls are TRBV4-3 and TRBJ2-4; no firm D call. The J call may be in error: the DNA end matches TRBJ2-7 better. There are 15 residues in the CDR3. CDR1 is LGHNA, CDR2 YSLEER, per germline.

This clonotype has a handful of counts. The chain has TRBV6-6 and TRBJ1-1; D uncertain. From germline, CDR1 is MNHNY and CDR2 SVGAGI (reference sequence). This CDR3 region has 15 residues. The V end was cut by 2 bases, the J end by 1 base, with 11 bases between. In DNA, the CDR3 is TGTGCCAGCAGTTACGGGTCGGCGGCGAACACTGAAGCTTTCTTT. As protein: CASSYGSAANTEAFF.